The clone carrying this T cell receptor beta chain was counted between two and nine times. This entry is derived from a study of T cells in tuberculosis. Study summary: Sequenced TCRs come from CD1B-GMM tetramer-binding T cells.

Chain pairing is unknown; alpha and beta were sequenced separately. TCRdb's copy holds only in-frame clones and misses some; the assay was immunoSEQ multiplex PCR. The table shows tens of thousands of clones, with approximately 91% occurring only once. Per the germline V gene, CDR1 is LNHDA and CDR2 is SQIVND (reference sequence). CDR3 length equals 15 residues. Trimming removed 5 bases from V and 7 bases from J; junction bases left unmatched: 7. Thawed, overnight-rested PBMC were stained with GMM-loaded CD1B tetramer, viability dye and anti-CD3, then sorted. C32 glucose monomycolate from Rhodococcus equi was loaded onto the CD1B tetramers. Tetramer-negative cells, 90,000 to 100,000 per donor, were also sorted.

The sample comprised CD1b-GMM tetramer-negative cells sorted from PBMCs. The sequence came from an adult woman with latent tuberculosis. The chain combines TRBV19 with TRBJ1-4; TRBD1 aligns across 10 bases. CDR3 bases: TGTGCCAGTAGTTCAGTGACAGGGGGCTTTGAAAAACTGTTTTTT. Its protein is CASSSVTGGFEKLFF.